This TCR beta chain came from a study of T cells after posttransplantation cyclophosphamide. Study findings and constraints: Donor-recipient repertoire similarity was low at 1-2 months, rising over year one. After PTCy, TRB diversity resembled that of CNI/methotrexate controls.

Trimming removed 7 bases at V and 0 bases at J, with 20 bases between. Germline V gives CDR1 SNHLY, CDR2 FYNNEI. The CDR3 has 17 residues. Some clones are missing from TCRdb's copy, which holds only in-frame ones; the method was immunoSEQ multiplex PCR. There are tens of thousands of clones in the sample, none observed a single time. This clone has at least ten counts. The antigen is unknown. The chain combines TRBV2 with TRBJ2-3; D not resolved. Specimen: PBMCs. The receptor was derived from a woman aged 55-70 years in good health, CMV-negative, and a related stem cell transplant donor. CDR3: CASTQGNSYRSTDTQYF. Written as DNA, the CDR3 is TGTGCCAGCACCCAAGGCAACAGCTATCGGAGCACAGATACGCAGTATTTT.